This TCR beta chain is from a study of T cell responses to AZD1222 COVID-19 vaccine. Sequencing was performed with immunoSEQ multiplex PCR; in TCRdb, only in-frame clones are kept and a portion is missing. The sample contains 120,000 to 150,000 clones, about 92% of which appear only once. V lost 6 bases and J lost 1, with 16 bases in between. Per germline, CDR1 KGHSH and CDR2 LQKENI. CDR3 length: 16 amino acids. V gene TRBV18 combines with J gene TRBJ1-5; D is unresolved. This TCR was recovered from an adult in good health. This specimen was peripheral blood, taken on day 0 of AZD1222 vaccination. Written as DNA, the CDR3 is TGTGCCAGCTCCCCCGGGGAGGGTAAGAGCAATCAGCCCCAGCATTTT. Protein: CASSPGEGKSNQPQHF.